This T cell receptor (beta chain) was sequenced for a study of blood T cell repertoires in COVID-19. Background on the study: Collection of acute and convalescent COVID-19 samples took place in the United States, Italy and Spain. In each case, the material was cDNA or gDNA derived from T cells, B-cell-depleted T cells, or PBMCs.

The CDR3 sequence is 16 residues long. The V gene lost 3 bases and the J gene lost 6 bases, with 17 bases spanning the gap. Looked up from germline, CDR1 is LNHDA and CDR2 is SQIVND (reference sequence). In the original analysis: Amplification with reference gene primers provided the estimates of nucleated cell counts. Sequencing used immunoSEQ multiplex PCR; TCRdb keeps in-frame clones, though not all of them. The V and J calls and the clone size are those of that table, but D and trimming were determined from the DNA. The profile shows about 330,000 clones, 65% to 85% of them singletons. The receptor's source is a woman between 50 and 59 years old with acute or convalescent COVID-19. The V gene is TRBV19, the J gene TRBJ1-4; D is possibly TRBD1 (5 bases). The sample was peripheral blood. The CDR3 sequence: CASSIRWQGTDEKLFF. The CDR3 nucleotides read TGTGCCAGTAGTATCCGATGGCAGGGAACGGATGAAAAACTGTTTTTT.